Listed here are 27 T cell receptor beta chains from one sample, sequenced in a study of cytomegalovirus exposure and HLA in healthy donors (dated by TCRdb to about 2017). Libraries were built with the immunoSEQ multiplex PCR assay. A mixture of 60 forward primers for TCR Vbeta segments and 13 reverse primers for TCR Jbeta segments was used in the multiplex PCR. In TCRdb, the immuneACCESS table is reduced to in-frame sequences with V and J assigned. These tables do not hold every clone; where another copy was compared, an unresolved V gene accounts for under half, and the others remain unexplained. The sample table shows roughly 86,000 clones, and around 77% are seen once. Roughly 6.6% of the sample rests with the top ten. The sample was PBMCs. These receptors all stem from a man aged 50 to 59 in good health and CMV-seropositive.

J is TRBJ2-5 and V is TRBV6-5, with 9 bases identical to TRBD1. Germline CDR1 reads MNHEY; CDR2 reads SVGAGI. This CDR3 has 14 residues. Trimming cost V 4 bases and J 6 bases; bases outside gene matches: 6. CDR3 sequence (DNA): TGTGCCAGCAGTTTAACAGGGGGCGCGAAGACCCAGTACTTC. Amino acids: CASSLTGGAKTQYF.

The DNA of the CDR3 is TGTGCCAGCAGCTGGTGGGGCAGAGAGAACACTGAAGCTTTCTTT. Residues: CASSWWGRENTEAFF. This chain uses TRBV7-9 with TRBJ1-1; the D gene is possibly TRBD1 (5 bases). The V end lost 4 bases, the J end lost 1 base, and 13 bases lay between the germline ends. The V gene's germline CDR1 is SEHNR and CDR2 FQNEAQ (reference sequence). This CDR3 spans 15 amino acids.

This clone was observed a handful of times. This sequence joins TRBV7-9 and TRBJ2-1; 7 bases are a match to TRBD1. The CDR3 has 15 residues. Germline V lookup: CDR1 SEHNR, CDR2 FQNEAQ (reference sequence). The V and J ends lost 1 base and 4 bases, in that order; junction bases with no gene match: 4. CDR3: CASSLVQGSYNEQFF. The DNA of the CDR3 is TGTGCCAGCAGCTTAGTACAGGGGTCTTACAATGAGCAGTTCTTC.

CDR3 nucleotide sequence: TGTGCCAGCAGTTTACGGGTTAAACTAGGAGGCTACACCTTC. It specifies CASSLRVKLGGYTF. This sequence joins TRBV28 and TRBJ1-2; D is unresolved. CDR3 size: 14 residues. Trimming cost V 2 bases and J 8 bases, with 15 bases left between them. Per the germline V gene, CDR1 is MDHEN and CDR2 is SYDVKM.

The rearrangement uses TRBV5-1 and TRBJ1-1; D is possibly TRBD1 (6 bases). The CDR3 covers 15 residues. Per germline, CDR1 SGHRS and CDR2 YFSETQ. The V end lost 3 bases, the J end lost 1 base, and 13 bases lay between the germline ends. CDR3 coding DNA: TGCGCCAGCAGCTGGGGCAGGGGCCCGAACACTGAAGCTTTCTTT. Protein product: CASSWGRGPNTEAFF.

This clone was counted between two and nine times. The chain combines TRBV5-1 with TRBJ2-1; 14 nucleotides align to TRBD2. Looked up from germline, CDR1 is SGHRS and CDR2 is YFSETQ. The junction had 5 bases not matched to a gene; V was cut back by 4 bases and J by 8 bases. The CDR3 loop spans 15 amino acids. DNA for the CDR3: TGCGCCAGCAGCACCGGGACTAGCGGGGGTTATGAGCAGTTCTTC. Protein sequence: CASSTGTSGGYEQFF.

This rearrangement joins TRBV6-1 to TRBJ2-7; 11 nucleotides align to TRBD1. This CDR3 spans 15 amino acids. Trimming took 5 bases from V and 6 from J; bases not matched to a gene: 9. Germline-derived CDR1 and CDR2 are MNHNS and SASEGT. The CDR3 sequence: CASSSLGQGGSEQYF. CDR3 DNA: TGTGCCAGCAGTAGTTTGGGACAGGGGGGTAGCGAGCAGTACTTC.

The rearrangement uses TRBV10-2 and TRBJ2-5; 7 bases are a match to TRBD2. Judging by the DNA end, TRBJ2-7 fits better; the J call may be wrong. Germline V CDR1 and CDR2: WSHSY, SAAADI. The CDR3 has 14 amino acids. The CDR3 sequence: CASSDGRGYYEQYF. DNA of the CDR3: TGCGCCAGCAGTGATGGGCGGGGGTACTACGAGCAGTACTTC.

This chain links TRBV5-4 with TRBJ2-7, with 9 nucleotides matching TRBD2. Germline-derived CDR1 and CDR2 are SGHNT and YYREEE (reference sequence). CDR3 length: 16 amino acids. The J segment lost 13 bases and the V segment lost 0 bases, leaving 17 bases of the junction unmatched. This CDR3 reads CASSLEGQRGARGQYF. For the CDR3, the DNA is TGTGCCAGCAGCTTGGAGGGCCAGCGGGGGGCCCGGGGGCAATACTTC.

V gene TRBV28 combines with J gene TRBJ1-2; D is perhaps TRBD1 (5 bases). The CDR3 is 14 residues long. Trimming took 5 bases from V and 2 from J, leaving 12 bases between them. Germline V gives CDR1 MDHEN, CDR2 SYDVKM. This CDR3 is CASSPGGGNYGYTF. The CDR3 DNA reads as TGTGCCAGCAGTCCGGGCGGGGGAAACTATGGCTACACCTTC.

This clone has a handful of counts. The chain links TRBV18 to TRBJ2-2, with a possible D match to TRBD1 (6 bases). The V gene's germline CDR1 is KGHSH and CDR2 LQKENI. CDR3 length equals 16 residues. V was shortened by 0 bases and J by 5 bases, with 13 bases between the two germline ends. The CDR3 coding sequence is TGTGCCAGCTCACCACCAAACAGGGTTGAGACCGGGGAGCTGTTTTTT. Amino acid sequence: CASSPPNRVETGELFF.

The rearrangement joins TRBV18 to TRBJ1-4; no reliable D call. The CDR3 is 16 amino acids. From germline, CDR1 is KGHSH and CDR2 LQKENI. V lost 3 bases, J lost 1 base, and 12 bases lay in between. For the CDR3, the DNA is TGTGCCAGCTCACCCCGAGATCCTGGAACTAATGAAAAACTGTTTTTT. Translated: CASSPRDPGTNEKLFF.

This clone is a singleton in its sample. The chain links TRBV4-1 to TRBJ1-1; 9 bases map to TRBD1. J gave up 8 bases and V 3 bases, and 7 bases lay outside the gene matches. Germline loops: CDR1 MGHRA, CDR2 YSYEKL. The CDR3 runs 14 residues. The DNA for the CDR3 is TGCGCCAGCAGCCACAACACAGGGGGCAGGGAAGCTTTCTTT. It yields the protein CASSHNTGGREAFF.

The V gene is TRBV9, the J gene TRBJ2-2; TRBD2 matches at 12 bases. The CDR3 totals 19 residues. Germline V gene sequence: CDR1 SGDLS, CDR2 YYNGEE. Trimming cost V 0 bases and J 6 bases; bases outside gene matches: 12. The CDR3 nucleotides read TGTGCCAGCAGCGTAGAGAGGGCTAGCGGGGGGGTGCAAGCCGGGGAGCTGTTTTTT. It is translated as CASSVERASGGVQAGELFF.

J is TRBJ1-1 and V is TRBV11-2; unclear D gene. V dropped 0 bases and J dropped 2 bases, with 19 bases sitting between them. CDR1 is SGHAT, CDR2 FQNNGV, per germline. This CDR3 has 18 residues. Here the CDR3 reads CASSLDSFVYGANTEAFF. CDR3 nucleotide sequence: TGTGCCAGCAGCTTAGATTCATTTGTTTACGGAGCTAACACTGAAGCTTTCTTT.

The chain links TRBV7-3 to TRBJ1-1, with D unresolved. Germline lookup yields CDR1 SGHTA and CDR2 FQGTGA. The CDR3 is 14 residues long. V was cut by 2 bases and J by 2 bases, with 9 bases left in between. For the CDR3, the DNA is TGTGCCAGCAGCTTAGCGGGTACTAACACTGAAGCTTTCTTT. It is translated as CASSLAGTNTEAFF. The variable domain in full, with the rest retrieved from reference TRBV7-3 and TRBJ1-1, is GAGVSQTPSNKVTEKGKYVELRCDPISGHTALYWYRQSLGQGPEFLIYFQGTGAADDSGLPNDRFFAVRPEGSVSTLKIQRTERGDSAVYLCASSLAGTNTEAFFGQGTRLTVV.

The CDR3 loop is CASSPGTGGNTEAFF. CDR3 in DNA: TGTGCCAGCTCACCGGGGACAGGGGGGAACACTGAAGCTTTCTTT. The chain joins TRBV18 to TRBJ1-1, with 11 bases matching TRBD1. J lost 1 base, V lost 3 bases, and 1 base had no gene match. The CDR3 sequence is 15 residues long. Germline CDR1 KGHSH, CDR2 LQKENI. The entire variable domain, with the rest obtained from reference TRBV18 and TRBJ1-1, is as follows: NAGVMQNPRHLVRRRGQEARLRCSPMKGHSHVYWYRQLPEEGLKFMVYLQKENIIDESGMPKERFSAEFPKEGPSILRIQQVVRGDSAAYFCASSPGTGGNTEAFFGQGTRLTVV.

V usage is TRBV19 and J usage is TRBJ1-2, with D unclear. The V gene lost 5 bases and the J gene lost 7 bases, with 17 bases spanning the gap. This CDR3 contains 14 residues. Germline CDR1 reads LNHDA; CDR2 reads SQIVND (reference sequence). DNA of the CDR3: TGTGCCAGTAGTGGGCCCCGAGGACTCGCTGGCTACACCTTC. Its translation: CASSGPRGLAGYTF.

The chain couples TRBV6-1 to TRBJ1-1; no clear D. This CDR3 has 15 residues. The V gene lost 7 bases and the J gene lost 1 base, with 16 bases spanning the gap. Germline assignment: CDR1 MNHNS and CDR2 SASEGT. The CDR3 region is CASTPDGRGNTEAFF. The CDR3 DNA reads TGTGCCAGCACCCCGGACGGCCGGGGGAACACTGAAGCTTTCTTT.

The chain uses TRBV7-2 and TRBJ1-2; D might be TRBD1 (6 bases). From germline, CDR1 is SGHTA and CDR2 FQGNSA. V was cut by 4 bases and J by 7 bases, with 16 bases left in between. The length of the CDR3 is 14 residues. CDR3 amino acids: CASSSGELRAGYTF. Here the CDR3 DNA reads TGTGCCAGCAGCTCAGGGGAGCTCAGGGCTGGCTACACCTTC. Variable domain in full (rest from reference TRBV7-2 and TRBJ1-2): GAGVSQSPSNKVTEKGKDVELRCDPISGHTALYWYRQSLGQGLEFLIYFQGNSAPDKSGLPSDRFSAERTGGSVSTLTIQRTQQEDSAVYLCASSSGELRAGYTFGSGTRLTVV.

This chain uses TRBV18 with TRBJ1-5; 9 bases map to TRBD1. This CDR3 spans 15 amino acids. Per germline, CDR1 KGHSH and CDR2 LQKENI. V lost 6 bases, J lost 0 bases, and 3 bases stayed unmatched. The CDR3 DNA follows: TGTGCCAGCTCGTCACAGGGGGCTAGCAATCAGCCCCAGCATTTT. Its translation: CASSSQGASNQPQHF.

The chain combines TRBV2 with TRBJ1-5; TRBD1 aligns across 7 bases. The germline CDR1 and CDR2 sequences are SNHLY and FYNNEI. The V gene end was trimmed by 6 bases and the J gene end by 4 bases; junction bases not matched to a gene: 6. The CDR3 loop spans 14 amino acids. CDR3 amino acids: CASRTGVINQPQHF. The CDR3 DNA follows: TGTGCCAGCAGAACAGGGGTTATAAATCAGCCCCAGCATTTT.

The CDR3 nucleotides read TGTGCCAGCTGTACCGGGACAGGGGGCAACAATGAGCAGTTCTTC. Its translation: CASCTGTGGNNEQFF. The rearrangement uses TRBV28 and TRBJ2-1; 12 bases agree with TRBD1. Germline lookup yields CDR1 MDHEN and CDR2 SYDVKM. After removal of 8 bases from V and 5 bases from J, the junction contained 7 bases not matched to a gene. CDR3 length equals 15 residues.

This chain joins TRBV5-8 and TRBJ2-7, with 10 positions matching TRBD1. CDR1 and CDR2 from the germline V gene are SGHTS and YDEGEE. V was pared by 4 bases and J by 2 bases, with 9 bases of the junction left unmatched. This CDR3 contains 16 residues. CDR3 loop: CASSPGTGTGAYEQYF. The DNA for the CDR3 is TGTGCCAGCAGCCCCGGGACAGGGACAGGGGCCTACGAGCAGTACTTC. Variable domain in full (rest from reference TRBV5-8 and TRBJ2-7): EAGVTQSPTHLIKTRGQQATLRCSPISGHTSVYWYQQALGLGLQFLLWYDEGEERNRGNFPPRFSGRQFPNYSSELNVNALELEDSALYLCASSPGTGTGAYEQYFGPGTRLTVT.

In its sample, this clone was seen a few times. The rearrangement uses TRBV6-4 and TRBJ2-3, with D unclear. Trimming pared 5 bases from V and 2 bases from J, leaving 8 bases between. This CDR3 is 13 amino acids long. Germline V CDR1 and CDR2: MRHNA, SNTAGT. The CDR3 coding sequence is TGTGCCAGCAGTCATCAGGCCACAGATACGCAGTATTTT. Residues: CASSHQATDTQYF.

The rearrangement joins TRBV25-1 to TRBJ1-2; D perhaps matches TRBD1 (5 bases). The CDR3 spans 14 residues. Per germline, CDR1 MGHDK and CDR2 SYGVNS. V was trimmed by 4 bases and J by 5 bases, leaving 14 bases between them. For the CDR3, the DNA is TGTGCCAGCAGTGTTGGGGGGGGAGTGTATGGCTACACCTTC. This translates into CASSVGGGVYGYTF.

The CDR3 sequence: CASSLGPGQGADNSPLHF. CDR3 sequence (DNA): TGTGCCAGCAGCTTAGGACCGGGACAGGGGGCAGATAATTCACCCCTCCACTTT. The chain carries TRBV5-4 and TRBJ1-6; TRBD1 matches at 12 bases. J gave up 5 bases and V 2 bases, and 8 bases lay outside the gene matches. The CDR3 is 18 residues long. Germline CDR1 SGHNT, CDR2 YYREEE (reference sequence).